This paragraph covers one TCR beta chain sequence. Under the authors' procedure: Reference gene primer amplification gave estimated nucleated cell counts. The repertoire was sequenced with immunoSEQ multiplex PCR; TCRdb's copy has only in-frame clones and lacks some. V and J calls and clone size are given by that table; D and trimming were obtained from the DNA. The sample has 150,000 to 200,000 clones; under 85% are singletons. The sample comes from a study of blood T cell repertoires in COVID-19. CDR3 size: 14 residues. CDR1 and CDR2 (germline): LNHDA, SQIVND (reference sequence). V was pared by 7 bases and J by 7 bases, with 6 bases of the junction left unmatched.

The sequence came from an elderly woman with acute or convalescent COVID-19. The chain couples TRBV19 to TRBJ1-6; TRBD1 aligns across 8 bases. The sample comprised peripheral blood. The CDR3 sequence: CASTPTGVNSPLHF. CDR3 DNA: TGTGCCAGTACCCCGACAGGGGTCAATTCACCCCTCCACTTT.